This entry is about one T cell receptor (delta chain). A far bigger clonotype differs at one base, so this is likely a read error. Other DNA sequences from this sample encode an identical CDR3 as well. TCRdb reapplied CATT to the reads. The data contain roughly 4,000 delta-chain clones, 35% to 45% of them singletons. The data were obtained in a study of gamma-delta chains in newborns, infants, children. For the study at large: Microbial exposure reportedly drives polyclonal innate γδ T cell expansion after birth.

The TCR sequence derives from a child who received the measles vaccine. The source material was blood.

The CDR3 DNA reads TGTGCTCTTGGGGAACTGCCCTACCCATACTGGCTGGGGTACGGGTACACCGATAAACTCATCTTT. Protein sequence: CALGELPYPYWLGYGYTDKLIF. The chain links TRDV1 to TRDJ1, with TRDD3 as a possible D gene (6 bases). Per the germline V gene, CDR1 is TSWWSYY and CDR2 is QGS. The germline V and J ends were trimmed by 0 bases and 0 bases, with 29 bases remaining between them. This CDR3 has 22 amino acids.